The entry below gives a single T cell receptor (beta chain) sequence along with its context. Its antigen remains unidentified. Being one base from a much bigger clone, this may be a read error. V was pared by 3 bases and J by 9 bases, with 10 bases of the junction left unmatched. The CDR3 runs to 14 residues. CDR1 and CDR2 from the germline V gene are DFQATT and SNEGSKA (reference sequence). These data originate in a study of metastatic and nonmetastatic thyroid tumors. About the research overall: Comparison of repertoires was carried out across blood and tumor or nodule tissue from malignant and benign thyroid patients.

Each patient came to thyroid surgery without any prior treatment (of any kind). In the authors' workflow: Between-group CDR3 differences, defined by clinicopathological status, yielded a distant-metastasis classifier for papillary thyroid cancer. TCRdb re-clonotyped the PCR reads via MiXCR. For this entry, the V and J calls and clone size follow TCRdb and not the study's own pipeline. The sample consists of some 29,000 clones, 3.7% of them appearing once. The study, taken as a whole, reports: Malignant tumors reportedly showed significantly higher TCR beta diversity than benign nodules in both blood and tumor.

The receptor was isolated from a male donor with papillary thyroid cancer or a benign thyroid nodule (not recorded which). Some clones in this sample may be carry-over from other donors' samples. The chain links TRBV20-1 to TRBJ2-1; TRBD2 aligns across 8 bases. Sequencing used blood. The CDR3 coding sequence is TGCAGTGCTAGGCCTTTGGCGGGGGGAACTGAGCAGTTCTTC. This sequence encodes CSARPLAGGTEQFF.